This T cell receptor (beta chain) was observed in a study of vaccination and CD4 T cells after COVID-19. Overall study context: Cellular stimulation was performed using overlapping spike peptides derived from SARS-CoV-2, HCoV-NL63, HCoV-OC43 and HCoV-229E.

There are 18 residues in the CDR3. Losses at the gene ends were 0 bases for V and 2 bases for J; bases not matched to a gene: 6. The germline gives CDR1 SGHTA, CDR2 FQGNSA. By share, this clonotype counts as medium-sized. Its antigen is unknown. General study points: Convalescent patients studied were relatively few, and early post-infection timepoints were absent.

An Oncomine TCR Beta short-read assay was used to sequence the DNA from cultured CD4+ T cells. TCRdb reprocessed the PCR reads with MiXCR, giving one entry per CDR3 protein. The table has more than 3,000 distinct CDR3 sequences, about 23% seen once. Treatment denoted: roughly 10-day PBMC culture with coronavirus spike peptide pools or control peptides (ViraFEST assay). This TCR was recovered from a human donor who had recovered from COVID-19. The chain joins TRBV7-2 to TRBJ2-5, with TRBD2 identical over 13 bases. Sequenced material: CD4+ T cells from blood, cultured in vitro, taken after SARS-CoV-2 vaccination. The CDR3 DNA follows: TGTGCCAGCAGCTTAGCAGCGACTAGCGGGGGGTCACAAGAGACCCAGTACTTC. Encoded protein: CASSLAATSGGSQETQYF.